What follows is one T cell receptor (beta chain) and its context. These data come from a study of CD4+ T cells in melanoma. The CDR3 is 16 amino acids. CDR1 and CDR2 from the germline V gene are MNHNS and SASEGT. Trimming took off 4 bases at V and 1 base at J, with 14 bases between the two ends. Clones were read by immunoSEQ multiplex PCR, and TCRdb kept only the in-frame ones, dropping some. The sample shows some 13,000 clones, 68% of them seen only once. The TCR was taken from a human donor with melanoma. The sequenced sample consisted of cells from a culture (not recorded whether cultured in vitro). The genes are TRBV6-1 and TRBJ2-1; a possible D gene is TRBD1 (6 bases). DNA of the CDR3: TGTGCCAGCAGTGCGGATCGGACAGCGTCCTACAATGAGCAGTTCTTC. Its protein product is CASSADRTASYNEQFF.